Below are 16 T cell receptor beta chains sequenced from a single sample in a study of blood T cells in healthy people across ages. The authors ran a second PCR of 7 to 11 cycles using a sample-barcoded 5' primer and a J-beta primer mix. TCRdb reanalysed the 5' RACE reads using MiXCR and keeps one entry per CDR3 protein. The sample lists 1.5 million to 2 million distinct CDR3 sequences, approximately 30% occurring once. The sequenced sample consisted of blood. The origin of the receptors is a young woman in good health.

The CDR3 coding sequence is TGCAGTGCTTTGGGGGTGGGGAACACTGAAGCTTTCTTT. Its protein product is CSALGVGNTEAFF. This sequence joins TRBV20-1 and TRBJ1-1, with D possibly being TRBD1 (5 bases). Trimming took off 5 bases at V and 1 base at J, with 11 bases between the two ends. CDR1 and CDR2 from the germline V gene are DFQATT and SNEGSKA (reference sequence). This CDR3 is built from 13 residues.

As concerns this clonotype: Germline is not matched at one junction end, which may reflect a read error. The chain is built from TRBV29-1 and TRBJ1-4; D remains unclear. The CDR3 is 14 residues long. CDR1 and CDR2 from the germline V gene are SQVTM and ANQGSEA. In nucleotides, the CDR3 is TGCAGCGCGAAAGTCAATCCAACTAATGAAAAACGGTTTTTT. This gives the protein CSAKVNPTNEKRFF.

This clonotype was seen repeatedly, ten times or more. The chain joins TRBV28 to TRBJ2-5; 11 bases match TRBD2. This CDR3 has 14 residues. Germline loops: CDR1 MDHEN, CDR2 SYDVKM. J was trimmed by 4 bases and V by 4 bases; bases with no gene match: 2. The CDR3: CASSSTSGAETQYF. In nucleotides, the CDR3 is TGTGCCAGCAGTTCGACTAGCGGGGCAGAGACCCAGTACTTC. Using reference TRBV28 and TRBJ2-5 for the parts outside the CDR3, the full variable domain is DVKVTQSSRYLVKRTGEKVFLECVQDMDHENMFWYRQDPGLGLRLIYFSYDVKMKEKGDIPEGYSVSREKKERFSLILESASTNQTSMYLCASSSTSGAETQYFGPGTRLLVL.

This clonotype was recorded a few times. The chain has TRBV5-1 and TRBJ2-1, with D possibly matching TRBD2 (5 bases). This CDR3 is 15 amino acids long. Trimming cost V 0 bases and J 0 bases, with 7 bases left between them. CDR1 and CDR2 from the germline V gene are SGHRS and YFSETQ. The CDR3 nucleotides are TGCGCCAGCAGCTTGGGACGGGACTCCTACAATGAGCAGTTCTTC. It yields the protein CASSLGRDSYNEQFF.

The CDR3 reads CASSQDARPYYEAFF. The CDR3 DNA follows: TGTGCCAGCAGCCAAGACGCCAGGCCCTACTATGAAGCTTTCTTT. This chain joins TRBV3-1 and TRBJ1-1; no reliable D call. This CDR3 is 15 amino acids long. The V and J ends lost 0 bases and 7 bases respectively, with 15 bases between them. Germline CDR1 reads LGHDT; CDR2 reads YNNKEL (reference sequence).

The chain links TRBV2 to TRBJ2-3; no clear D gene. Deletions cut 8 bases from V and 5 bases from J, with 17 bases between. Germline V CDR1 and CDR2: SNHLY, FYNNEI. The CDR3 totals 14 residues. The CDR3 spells CASRSRSGGDTQYF. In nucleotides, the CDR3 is TGTGCCAGCCGGTCGCGGTCGGGCGGAGATACGCAGTATTTT.

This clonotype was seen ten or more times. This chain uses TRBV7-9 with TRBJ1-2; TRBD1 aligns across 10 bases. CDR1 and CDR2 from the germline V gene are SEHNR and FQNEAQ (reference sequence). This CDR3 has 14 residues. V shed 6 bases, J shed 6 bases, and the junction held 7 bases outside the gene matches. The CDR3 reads CASSFPGQGHGYTF. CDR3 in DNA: TGTGCCAGCAGTTTCCCGGGACAGGGGCATGGCTACACCTTC.

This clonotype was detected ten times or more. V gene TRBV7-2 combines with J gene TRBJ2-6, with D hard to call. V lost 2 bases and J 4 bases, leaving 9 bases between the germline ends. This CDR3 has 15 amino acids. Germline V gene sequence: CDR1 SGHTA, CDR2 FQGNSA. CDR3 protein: CASSLIGTGANVLTF. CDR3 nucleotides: TGTGCCAGCAGCTTAATAGGCACGGGGGCCAACGTCCTGACTTTC.

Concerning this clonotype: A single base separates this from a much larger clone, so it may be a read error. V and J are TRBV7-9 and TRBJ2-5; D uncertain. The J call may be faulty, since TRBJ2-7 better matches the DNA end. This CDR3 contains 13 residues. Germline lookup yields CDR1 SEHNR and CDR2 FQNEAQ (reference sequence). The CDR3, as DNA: TGTGCCGGCAGCTCAGTCCCCCTCTACGAGCAGTACTTC. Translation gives CAGSSVPLYEQYF.

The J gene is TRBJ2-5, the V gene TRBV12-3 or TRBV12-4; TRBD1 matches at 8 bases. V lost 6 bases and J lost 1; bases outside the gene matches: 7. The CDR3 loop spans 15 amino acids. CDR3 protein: CASREGQALQETQYF. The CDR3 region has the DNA TGTGCCAGCAGGGAGGGACAGGCCCTCCAAGAGACCCAGTACTTC.

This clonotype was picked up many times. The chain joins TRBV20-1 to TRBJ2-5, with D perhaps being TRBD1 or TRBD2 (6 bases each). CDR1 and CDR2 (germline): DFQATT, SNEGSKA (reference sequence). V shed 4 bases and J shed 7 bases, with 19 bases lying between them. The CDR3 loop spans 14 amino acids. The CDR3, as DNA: TGCAGTGCTAACGAAGGGGGGACTGCAGCGACCCAGTACTTC. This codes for CSANEGGTAATQYF.

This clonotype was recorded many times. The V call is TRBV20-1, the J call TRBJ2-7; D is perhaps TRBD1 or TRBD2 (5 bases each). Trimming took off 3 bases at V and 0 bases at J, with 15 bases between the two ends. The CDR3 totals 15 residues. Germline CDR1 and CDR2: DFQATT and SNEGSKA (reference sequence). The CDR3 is CSARGVASTSYEQYF. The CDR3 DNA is TGCAGTGCTAGGGGGGTGGCCTCGACCTCCTACGAGCAGTACTTC.

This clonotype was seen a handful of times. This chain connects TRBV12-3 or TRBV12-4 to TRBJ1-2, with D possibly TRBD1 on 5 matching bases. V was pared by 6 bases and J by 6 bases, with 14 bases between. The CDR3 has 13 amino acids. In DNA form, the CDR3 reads TGTGCCAGCAGGGAACAGACAGTAGATGGCTACACCTTC. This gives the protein CASREQTVDGYTF.

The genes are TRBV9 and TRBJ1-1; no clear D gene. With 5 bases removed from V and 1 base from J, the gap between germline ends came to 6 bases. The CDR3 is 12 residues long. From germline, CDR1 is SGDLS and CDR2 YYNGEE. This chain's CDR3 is CASRAQNTEAFF. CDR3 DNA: TGTGCCAGCAGGGCACAGAACACTGAAGCTTTCTTT. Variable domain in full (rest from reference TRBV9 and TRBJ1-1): DSGVTQTPKHLITATGQRVTLRCSPRSGDLSVYWYQQSLDQGLQFLIQYYNGEERAKGNILERFSAQQFPDLHSELNLSSLELGDSALYFCASRAQNTEAFFGQGTRLTVV.

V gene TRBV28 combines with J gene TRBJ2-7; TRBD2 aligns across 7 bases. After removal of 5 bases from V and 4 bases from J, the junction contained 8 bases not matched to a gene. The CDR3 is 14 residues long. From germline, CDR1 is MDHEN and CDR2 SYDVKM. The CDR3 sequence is CASSPGTNRYEQYF. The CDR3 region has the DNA TGTGCCAGCAGTCCTGGGACTAACCGATACGAGCAGTACTTC.

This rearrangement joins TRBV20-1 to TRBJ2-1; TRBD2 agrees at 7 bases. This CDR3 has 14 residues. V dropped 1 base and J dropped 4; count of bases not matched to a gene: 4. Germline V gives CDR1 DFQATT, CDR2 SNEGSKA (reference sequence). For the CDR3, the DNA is TGCAGTGCTAGAGGGCAGCGGGGATACAATGAGCAGTTCTTC. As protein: CSARGQRGYNEQFF.